One and the same sample provided the 25 T cell receptor beta chains below, sequenced in a study of shared clonotypes between healthy human individuals. The data were produced by immunoSEQ multiplex PCR, yet TCRdb's version contains in-frame clones alone and is incomplete. The sample holds 2,500,000 or so clones, 85% to 95% seen once. The specimen was naive CD4+ T cells from PBMCs. As for subset: CD45RA+ positively selected. The receptor source for this set is a man between 18 and 35 years old in good health. Some clones in this sample may be carry-over from other donors' samples.

This clone has just one count. The V gene is TRBV4-2, the J gene TRBJ2-7; D tentatively fits TRBD1 or TRBD2 (6 bases each). The CDR3 runs 14 residues. V was pared by 0 bases and J by 5 bases, with 11 bases between. Per germline, CDR1 LGHNA and CDR2 YNFKEQ. CDR3 bases: TGTGCCAGCAGCCAAGACTGGGGGGCAGACGAGCAGTACTTC. Translating it yields CASSQDWGADEQYF.

Only a few counts were recorded for this clone. The chain has TRBV7-3 and TRBJ1-1; D is undetermined. The CDR3 length is 13 residues. V was trimmed by 8 bases and J by 5 bases, leaving 15 bases between them. Looked up from germline, CDR1 is SGHTA and CDR2 is FQGTGA. CDR3 in DNA: TGTGCCAGCGGTGATGGCCGGGGTACTGAAGCTTTCTTT. Translating it yields CASGDGRGTEAFF.

V usage is TRBV30 and J usage is TRBJ2-3, with D perhaps being TRBD1 or TRBD2 (5 bases each). The CDR3 length is 15 residues. From germline, CDR1 is GTSNPN and CDR2 SVGIG (reference sequence). Trimming stripped 1 base from V and 8 bases from J, with 19 bases between. The CDR3 region is CAWSGGTGAGVTQYF. DNA of the CDR3: TGTGCCTGGAGTGGGGGGACCGGGGCTGGGGTTACGCAGTATTTT. Full variable domain (outside the CDR3, taken from reference TRBV30 and TRBJ2-3): SQTIHQWPATLVQPVGSPLSLECTVEGTSNPNLYWYRQAAGRGLQLLFYSVGIGQISSEVPQNLSASRPQDRQFILSSKKLLLSDSGFYLCAWSGGTGAGVTQYFGPGTRLTVL.

V usage is TRBV4-2 and J usage is TRBJ2-2, with no clear D. Per the germline V gene, CDR1 is LGHNA and CDR2 is YNFKEQ. The CDR3 loop spans 16 amino acids. V dropped 4 bases and J dropped 4 bases, with 16 bases sitting between them. The CDR3 reads CASSLSSRVTTGELFF. For the CDR3, the DNA is TGTGCCAGCAGCCTTAGTAGCAGAGTGACCACCGGGGAGCTGTTTTTT.

The chain uses TRBV9 and TRBJ2-5, with TRBD2 matching over 16 bases. CDR3 length: 18 amino acids. J gave up 3 bases and V 4 bases, and 9 bases lay outside the gene matches. Germline values: CDR1 SGDLS, CDR2 YYNGEE. CDR3 sequence (DNA): TGTGCCAGCAGCCCCGGGACTAGCGGGAGGGGGGCGGAAGAGACCCAGTACTTC. Residues: CASSPGTSGRGAEETQYF.

The V gene is TRBV19, the J gene TRBJ2-1, with a tentative D call TRBD1 (6 bases). The length of the CDR3 is 17 residues. The germline V and J ends were trimmed by 6 bases and 2 bases, with 20 bases remaining between them. Germline-derived CDR1 and CDR2 are LNHDA and SQIVND (reference sequence). CDR3 amino acids: CASSRVSGQSPYNEQFF. CDR3 DNA: TGTGCCAGTAGCCGCGTGAGCGGACAGAGTCCCTACAATGAGCAGTTCTTC.

This clone showed up just once. V gene TRBV29-1 combines with J gene TRBJ2-7; 8 nucleotides agree with TRBD2. Germline assignment: CDR1 SQVTM and CDR2 ANQGSEA. The CDR3 loop spans 16 amino acids. With 0 bases clipped from V and 5 bases from J, the junction kept 12 bases outside the gene matches. CDR3 in DNA: TGCAGCGTTGAAGAGAACGCGGGACTAGTCACTAACGAGCAGTACTTC. Amino acids: CSVEENAGLVTNEQYF.

The V gene is TRBV6-1, the J gene TRBJ1-1; the D is unclear. The V and J ends lost 7 bases and 11 bases respectively, with 14 bases between them. This CDR3 has 11 amino acids. Germline-derived CDR1 and CDR2 are MNHNS and SASEGT. The CDR3 loop is CASTAGREAFF. CDR3 sequence (DNA): TGTGCCAGCACCGCCGGGAGAGAGGCTTTCTTT.

This clone was observed once. This rearrangement joins TRBV27 to TRBJ2-5, with D tentatively TRBD2 (6 bases). CDR3 size: 13 residues. Germline V gene sequence: CDR1 MNHEY, CDR2 SMNVEV (reference sequence). V was pared by 6 bases and J by 4 bases, with 12 bases between. The CDR3 loop reads CASREEGRETQYF. CDR3 coding DNA: TGTGCCAGCAGGGAGGAGGGGCGAGAGACCCAGTACTTC.

This clone was picked up one time. The chain is built from TRBV4-1 and TRBJ2-5; D perhaps matches TRBD2 (5 bases). Per germline, CDR1 MGHRA and CDR2 YSYEKL. This CDR3 is 15 amino acids long. The ends were cut back, 4 bases at V and 5 bases at J, with 17 bases in the middle. CDR3: CASSPYQRAAETQYF. The DNA of the CDR3 is TGCGCCAGCAGCCCCTACCAGAGGGCCGCGGAGACCCAGTACTTC.

V and J are TRBV6-6 and TRBJ2-2; a weak D match, TRBD2 (6 bases). V lost 6 bases and J lost 4, with 15 bases in between. The CDR3 runs 15 residues. Per germline, CDR1 MNHNY and CDR2 SVGAGI (reference sequence). The CDR3 DNA reads as TGTGCCAGCAGCCCGGGACTGACGGGCACCGGGGAGCTGTTTTTT. Residues: CASSPGLTGTGELFF.

The V call is TRBV10-3, the J call TRBJ1-3, with 10 nucleotides matching TRBD1. With 3 bases clipped from V and 4 bases from J, the junction kept 6 bases outside the gene matches. The CDR3 runs to 16 residues. Germline CDR1 ENHRY, CDR2 SYGVKD. The CDR3 region has the DNA TGTGCCATCAGTGACGGAGACAGGGGGCTCGGAAACACCATATATTTT. Translation gives CAISDGDRGLGNTIYF.

The chain combines TRBV29-1 with TRBJ2-7; D unclear. The germline V gene encodes CDR1 SQVTM and CDR2 ANQGSEA. The V and J ends lost 4 bases and 1 base respectively, with 8 bases between them. This CDR3 comprises 12 residues. In nucleotides, the CDR3 is TGCAGCGTTGGCAACGTATCCTACGAGCAGTACTTC. The encoded protein is CSVGNVSYEQYF.

This clone was seen more than once but under ten times. The rearrangement links TRBV28 to TRBJ1-5; 7 positions match TRBD1. Germline V gene data show CDR1 as MDHEN and CDR2 as SYDVKM. This CDR3 has 15 amino acids. J gave up 2 bases and V 4 bases, and 5 bases lay outside the gene matches. For the CDR3, the DNA is TGTGCCAGCAGTTCACAGGGGAGTGGCAATCAGCCCCAGCATTTT. Translating it yields CASSSQGSGNQPQHF. Filled out from reference TRBV28 and TRBJ1-5, the complete variable domain reads DVKVTQSSRYLVKRTGEKVFLECVQDMDHENMFWYRQDPGLGLRLIYFSYDVKMKEKGDIPEGYSVSREKKERFSLILESASTNQTSMYLCASSSQGSGNQPQHFGDGTRLSIL.

The chain has TRBV29-1 and TRBJ2-1; 10 bases agree with TRBD1. There are 15 residues in the CDR3. From germline, CDR1 is SQVTM and CDR2 ANQGSEA. Unmatched junction bases numbered 5, after V lost 5 bases and J lost 1 base. DNA of the CDR3: TGCAGCGTTCTTGGGACAGGGGAATCCTACAATGAGCAGTTCTTC. Protein sequence: CSVLGTGESYNEQFF.

V gene TRBV28 combines with J gene TRBJ2-1, with a tentative D call TRBD1 (8 bases). The CDR3 covers 14 residues. Germline loops: CDR1 MDHEN, CDR2 SYDVKM. V lost 5 bases and J 9 bases, leaving 17 bases between the germline ends. CDR3 sequence reads: CASSPPTGEGEQFF. For the CDR3, the DNA is TGTGCCAGCAGTCCCCCGACAGGGGAGGGTGAGCAGTTCTTC.

The chain combines TRBV6-1 with TRBJ2-1; D is perhaps TRBD1 (6 bases). Trimming took 6 bases from V and 4 from J, leaving 10 bases between them. The CDR3 runs to 13 residues. From germline, CDR1 is MNHNS and CDR2 SASEGT. CDR3 sequence (DNA): TGTGCCAGCAGCCCGGACAGTTACAATGAGCAGTTCTTC. It translates to CASSPDSYNEQFF.

Remarks on this clone: Different DNA sequences within this sample yield the same CDR3. This chain uses TRBV18 with TRBJ2-7, with D perhaps assigned TRBD1 or TRBD2 (5 bases each). The CDR3 is 14 residues long. The germline gives CDR1 KGHSH, CDR2 LQKENI. V gave up 0 bases and J gave up 1 base, with 7 bases separating them. DNA of the CDR3: TGTGCCAGCTCACCACCGGGGACGTCCTACGAGCAGTACTTC. This encodes CASSPPGTSYEQYF.

As regards this clone: At one end, the junction sequence differs from germline, possibly due to a read error. This sample includes further DNA sequences coding for the same CDR3. V gene TRBV2 combines with J gene TRBJ1-1, with D maybe TRBD1 (5 bases). There are 13 residues in the CDR3. Germline V gives CDR1 SNHLY, CDR2 FYNNEI. CDR3 loop: CASSTGPNTEAFF. The DNA for the CDR3 is TGTGCCAGCAGTACGGGACCCAACACTGAGGCTTTCTTT. The complete variable domain, with remaining parts taken from reference TRBV2 and TRBJ1-1, reads EPEVTQTPSHQVTQMGQEVILRCVPISNHLYFYWYRQILGQKVEFLVSFYNNEISEKSEIFDDQFSVERPDGSNFTLKIRSTKLEDSAMYFCASSTGPNTEAFFGQGTRLTVV.

Comments on this clone: Other DNA variants within this sample encode the same CDR3. This chain joins TRBV5-1 and TRBJ2-7; 7 nucleotides align to TRBD2. Looked up from germline, CDR1 is SGHRS and CDR2 is YFSETQ. V lost 0 bases and J lost 1; bases outside the gene matches: 4. The CDR3 loop spans 15 amino acids. The CDR3 loop reads CASSLVSGPSYEQYF. CDR3 sequence (DNA): TGCGCCAGCAGCTTGGTTAGCGGGCCTTCCTACGAGCAGTACTTC.

This sequence joins TRBV28 and TRBJ1-5; no clear D. The V end was cut by 6 bases, the J end by 1 base, with 19 bases between. Per the germline V gene, CDR1 is MDHEN and CDR2 is SYDVKM. The CDR3 spans 17 residues. This chain's CDR3 is CASSPQLRRWSNQPQHF. CDR3 nucleotide sequence: TGTGCCAGCAGCCCGCAGTTGAGGAGATGGAGCAATCAGCCCCAGCATTTT.

The chain has TRBV27 and TRBJ2-1; D may be TRBD2 (5 bases). The germline V gene has CDR1 MNHEY and CDR2 SMNVEV (reference sequence). This CDR3 is built from 18 residues. V was trimmed by 4 bases and J by 0 bases, leaving 19 bases between them. The DNA of the CDR3 is TGTGCCAGCAGTTCAAAATCGGGGTTGCAGTTCTCCTACAATGAGCAGTTCTTC. Its protein product is CASSSKSGLQFSYNEQFF.

The V gene is TRBV5-4, the J gene TRBJ2-7, with 8 bases matching TRBD2. CDR1 SGHNT and CDR2 YYREEE come from the germline V gene (reference sequence). Trimming cost V 4 bases and J 6 bases; bases outside gene matches: 15. The CDR3 has 16 residues. The DNA of the CDR3 is TGTGCCAGCAGCCTGGGGGTGGGACTAGGAACGACCGAGCAGTACTTC. As protein: CASSLGVGLGTTEQYF.

V and J are TRBV6-1 and TRBJ2-1; no clear D. Germline values: CDR1 MNHNS, CDR2 SASEGT. The CDR3 totals 13 residues. V lost 5 bases to trimming and J lost 10 bases, with 15 bases between them. This CDR3 is CASSHPSIGEQFF. CDR3 nucleotide sequence: TGTGCCAGCAGTCACCCATCGATCGGCGAGCAGTTCTTC.

The chain carries TRBV29-1 and TRBJ2-1; 9 positions match TRBD1. The CDR3 sequence is 14 residues long. V trimming: 7 bases; J trimming: 0 bases; junction bases outside the gene matches: 4. Germline V gene data show CDR1 as SQVTM and CDR2 as ANQGSEA. The CDR3 reads CSELTGGSYNEQFF. In DNA form, the CDR3 reads TGCAGCGAGCTGACAGGGGGCTCCTACAATGAGCAGTTCTTC.